The clone carrying this T cell receptor beta chain was observed a handful of times. What it recognizes is unknown. The source of the sample is a study of T cells after yellow fever vaccination. Overall study results and limits: Peaking faster, on day 5 versus 15, the secondary response was nonetheless weaker. Overlap between CD4 and CD8 compartments was detected for a small share of clonotypes.

The CDR3 is made up of 15 amino acids. The germline V and J ends were trimmed by 0 bases and 4 bases, with 10 bases remaining between them. Per the germline V gene, CDR1 is LGHNA and CDR2 is YNFKEQ. Generation of TCR cDNA used 5'RACE template switching (which added a universal primer site and UMIs). TCRdb fed the 5' RACE reads into MiXCR, producing one record per CDR3 protein. Found here are around 610,000 distinct CDR3 sequences, roughly 12% of them singletons; the top ten hold around 15%. This chain links TRBV4-2 with TRBJ2-1; no definite D call. This clonotype originated in a man aged 30 to 45 who received the YFV17D yellow fever vaccine. This specimen consisted of PBMCs, obtained on the day of the yellow fever booster vaccination. CDR3 DNA: TGTGCCAGCAGCCAAGATGCCGGTGTGTACAATGAGCAGTTCTTC. Its translation: CASSQDAGVYNEQFF.